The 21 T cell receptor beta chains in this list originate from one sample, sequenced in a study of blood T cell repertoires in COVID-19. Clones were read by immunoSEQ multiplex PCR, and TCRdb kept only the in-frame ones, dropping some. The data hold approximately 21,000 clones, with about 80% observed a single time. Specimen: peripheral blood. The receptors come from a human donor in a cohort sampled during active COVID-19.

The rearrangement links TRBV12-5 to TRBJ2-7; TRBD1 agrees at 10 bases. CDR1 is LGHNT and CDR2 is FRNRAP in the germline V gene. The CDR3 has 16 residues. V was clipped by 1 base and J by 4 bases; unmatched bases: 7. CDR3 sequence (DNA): TGTGCTAGTGGTTTGGGAGGGGACAGGGGATCGTACGAGCAGTACTTC. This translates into CASGLGGDRGSYEQYF.

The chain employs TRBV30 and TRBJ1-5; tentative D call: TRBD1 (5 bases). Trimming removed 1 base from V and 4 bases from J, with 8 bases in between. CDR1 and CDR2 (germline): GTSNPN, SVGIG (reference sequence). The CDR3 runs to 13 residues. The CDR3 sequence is CAWSEQGNQPQHF. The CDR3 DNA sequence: TGTGCCTGGAGTGAGCAGGGTAATCAGCCCCAGCATTTT.

CDR3 in DNA: TGTGCCAGCAGCGTAGCAGGCGTCACCGGGGAGCTGTTTTTT. Translating gives CASSVAGVTGELFF. The chain has TRBV9 and TRBJ2-2; D call uncertain. This CDR3 contains 14 residues. The V end lost 0 bases, the J end lost 4 bases, and 7 bases lay between the germline ends. Per the germline V gene, CDR1 is SGDLS and CDR2 is YYNGEE.

In nucleotides, the CDR3 is TGTGCCAGCAGAATCGCCGGGACAGGGGGTACAGGTGAGCAGTTCTTC. Protein product: CASRIAGTGGTGEQFF. V usage is TRBV28 and J usage is TRBJ2-1; TRBD1 aligns across 11 bases. Germline loops: CDR1 MDHEN, CDR2 SYDVKM. J gave up 9 bases and V 6 bases, and 13 bases lay outside the gene matches. This CDR3 is 16 amino acids long. Full variable domain (outside the CDR3, taken from reference TRBV28 and TRBJ2-1): DVKVTQSSRYLVKRTGEKVFLECVQDMDHENMFWYRQDPGLGLRLIYFSYDVKMKEKGDIPEGYSVSREKKERFSLILESASTNQTSMYLCASRIAGTGGTGEQFFGPGTRLTVL.

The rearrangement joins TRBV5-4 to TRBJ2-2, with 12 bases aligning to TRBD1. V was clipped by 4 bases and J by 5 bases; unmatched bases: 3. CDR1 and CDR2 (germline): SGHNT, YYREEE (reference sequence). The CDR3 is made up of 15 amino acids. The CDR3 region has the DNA TGTGCCAGCAGCACGGGACAGGGGGCTACCGGGGAGCTGTTTTTT. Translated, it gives CASSTGQGATGELFF.

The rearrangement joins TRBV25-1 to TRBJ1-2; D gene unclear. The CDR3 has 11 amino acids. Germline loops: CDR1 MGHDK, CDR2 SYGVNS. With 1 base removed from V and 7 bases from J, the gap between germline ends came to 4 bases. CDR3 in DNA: TGTGCCAGCAGTGAATCGGGTGGCTACACCTTC. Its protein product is CASSESGGYTF.

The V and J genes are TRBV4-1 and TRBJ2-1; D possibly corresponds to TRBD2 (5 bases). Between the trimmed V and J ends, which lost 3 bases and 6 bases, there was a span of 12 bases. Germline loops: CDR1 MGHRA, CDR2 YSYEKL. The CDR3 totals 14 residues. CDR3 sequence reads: CASSQGDTRNEQFF. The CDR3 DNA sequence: TGCGCCAGCAGCCAGGGAGATACGCGCAATGAGCAGTTCTTC.

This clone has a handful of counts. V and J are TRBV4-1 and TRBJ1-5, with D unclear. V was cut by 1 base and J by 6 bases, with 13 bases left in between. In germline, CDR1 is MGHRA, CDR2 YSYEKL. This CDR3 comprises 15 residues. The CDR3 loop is CASSQVRGLVQPQHF. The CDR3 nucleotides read TGCGCCAGCAGCCAAGTACGAGGACTAGTTCAGCCCCAGCATTTT.

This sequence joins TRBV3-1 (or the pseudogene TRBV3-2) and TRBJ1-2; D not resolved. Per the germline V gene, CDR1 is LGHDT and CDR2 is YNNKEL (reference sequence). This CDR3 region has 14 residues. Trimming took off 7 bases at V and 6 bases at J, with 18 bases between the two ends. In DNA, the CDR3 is TGTGCCAGCACGCCGGGAGGGTCGGGAGATGGCTACACCTTC. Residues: CASTPGGSGDGYTF.

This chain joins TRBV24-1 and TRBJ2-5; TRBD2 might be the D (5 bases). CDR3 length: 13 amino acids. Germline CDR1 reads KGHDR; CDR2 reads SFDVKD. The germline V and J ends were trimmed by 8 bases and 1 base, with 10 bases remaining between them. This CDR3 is CATTAGVQETQYF. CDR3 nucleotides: TGTGCCACCACCGCCGGGGTCCAAGAGACCCAGTACTTC.

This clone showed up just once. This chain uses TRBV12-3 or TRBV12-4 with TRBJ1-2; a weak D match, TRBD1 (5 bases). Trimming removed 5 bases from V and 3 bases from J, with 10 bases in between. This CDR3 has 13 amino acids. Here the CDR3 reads CASSTDIYYGYTF. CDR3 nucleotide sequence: TGTGCCAGCAGTACGGACATCTACTATGGCTACACCTTC.

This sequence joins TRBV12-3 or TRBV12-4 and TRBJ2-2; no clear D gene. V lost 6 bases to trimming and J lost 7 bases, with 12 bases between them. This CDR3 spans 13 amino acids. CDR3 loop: CASRSNIHGELFF. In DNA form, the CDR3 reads TGTGCCAGCAGAAGTAACATCCACGGGGAGCTGTTTTTT.

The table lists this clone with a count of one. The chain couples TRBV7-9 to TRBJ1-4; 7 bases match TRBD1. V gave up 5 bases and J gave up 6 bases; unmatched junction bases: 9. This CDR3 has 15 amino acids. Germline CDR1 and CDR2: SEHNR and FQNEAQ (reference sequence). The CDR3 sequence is CASSPTGVWDEKLFF. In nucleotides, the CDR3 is TGTGCCAGCAGCCCAACAGGGGTTTGGGATGAAAAACTGTTTTTT.

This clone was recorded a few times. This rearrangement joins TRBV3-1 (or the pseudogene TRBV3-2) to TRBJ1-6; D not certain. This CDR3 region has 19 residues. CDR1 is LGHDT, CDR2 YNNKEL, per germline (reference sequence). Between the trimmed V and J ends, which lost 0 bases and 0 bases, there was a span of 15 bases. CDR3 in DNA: TGTGCCAGCAGCCAAGATCTCGTCAGCGCGAGCTCCTATAATTCACCCCTCCACTTT. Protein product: CASSQDLVSASSYNSPLHF.

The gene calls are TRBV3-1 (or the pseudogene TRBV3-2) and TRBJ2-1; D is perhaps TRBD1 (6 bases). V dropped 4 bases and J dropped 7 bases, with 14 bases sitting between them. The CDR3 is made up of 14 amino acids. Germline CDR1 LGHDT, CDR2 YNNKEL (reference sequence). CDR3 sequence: CASSPLLRGNEQFF. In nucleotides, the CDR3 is TGTGCCAGCAGCCCCCTCCTGAGGGGGAATGAGCAGTTCTTC.

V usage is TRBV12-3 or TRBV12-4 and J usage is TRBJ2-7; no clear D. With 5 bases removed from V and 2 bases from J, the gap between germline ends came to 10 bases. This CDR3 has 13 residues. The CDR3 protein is CASSHRKPYEQYF. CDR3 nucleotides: TGTGCCAGCAGTCACAGAAAACCCTACGAGCAGTACTTC.

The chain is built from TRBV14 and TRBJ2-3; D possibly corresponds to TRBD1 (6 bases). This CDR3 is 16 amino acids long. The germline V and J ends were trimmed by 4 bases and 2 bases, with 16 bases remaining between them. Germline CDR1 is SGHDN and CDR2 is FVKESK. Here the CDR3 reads CASSLGGARITDTQYF. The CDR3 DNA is TGTGCCAGCAGCCTAGGGGGTGCTCGCATCACAGATACGCAGTATTTT.

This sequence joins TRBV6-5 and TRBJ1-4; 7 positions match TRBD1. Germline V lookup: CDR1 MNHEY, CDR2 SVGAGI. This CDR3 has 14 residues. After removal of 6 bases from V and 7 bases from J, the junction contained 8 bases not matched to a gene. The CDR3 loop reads CASRDRDISEKLFF. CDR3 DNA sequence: TGTGCCAGCAGAGACAGGGACATCAGTGAAAAACTGTTTTTT.

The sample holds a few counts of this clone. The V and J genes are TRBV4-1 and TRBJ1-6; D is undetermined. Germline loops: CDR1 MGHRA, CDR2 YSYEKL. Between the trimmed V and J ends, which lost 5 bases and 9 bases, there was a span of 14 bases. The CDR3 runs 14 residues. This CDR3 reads CASSEGALSSPLHF. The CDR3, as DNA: TGCGCCAGCAGCGAGGGAGCATTAAGTTCACCCCTCCACTTT.

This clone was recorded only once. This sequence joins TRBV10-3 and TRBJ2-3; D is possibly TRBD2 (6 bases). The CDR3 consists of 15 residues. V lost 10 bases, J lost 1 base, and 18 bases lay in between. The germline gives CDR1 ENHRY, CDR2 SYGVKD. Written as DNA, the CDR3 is TGTGCCAGCCGGGCCGTCGGGGGAGGCACAGATACGCAGTATTTT. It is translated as CASRAVGGGTDTQYF.

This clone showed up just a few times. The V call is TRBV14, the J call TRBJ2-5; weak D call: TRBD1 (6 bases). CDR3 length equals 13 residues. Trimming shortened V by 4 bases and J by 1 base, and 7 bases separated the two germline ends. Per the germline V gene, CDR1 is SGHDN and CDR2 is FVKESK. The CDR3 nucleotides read TGTGCCAGCAGCCGGACAGTCCAAGAGACCCAGTACTTC. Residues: CASSRTVQETQYF.